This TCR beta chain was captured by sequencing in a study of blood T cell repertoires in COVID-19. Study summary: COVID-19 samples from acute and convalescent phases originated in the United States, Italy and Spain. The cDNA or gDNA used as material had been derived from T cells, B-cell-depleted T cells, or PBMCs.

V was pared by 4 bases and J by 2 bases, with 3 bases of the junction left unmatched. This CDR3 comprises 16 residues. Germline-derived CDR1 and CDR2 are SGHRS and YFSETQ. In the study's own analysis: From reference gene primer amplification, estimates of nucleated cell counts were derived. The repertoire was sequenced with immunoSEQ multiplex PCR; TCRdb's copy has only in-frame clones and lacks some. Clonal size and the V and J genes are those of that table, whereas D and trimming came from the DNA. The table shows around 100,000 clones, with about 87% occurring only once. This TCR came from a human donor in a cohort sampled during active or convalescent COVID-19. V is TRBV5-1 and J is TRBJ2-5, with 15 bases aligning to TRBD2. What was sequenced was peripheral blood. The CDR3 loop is CASSIGLAGGQETQYF. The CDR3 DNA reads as TGCGCCAGCAGCATCGGACTAGCGGGGGGGCAAGAGACCCAGTACTTC.